The T cell receptor beta chain described here comes from a study of blood T cell repertoires in COVID-19. Those designated as exposed participants met a COVID-19 case within 2 weeks before study entry. The germline CDR1 and CDR2 sequences are MNHEY and SMNVEV (reference sequence). Trimming shortened V by 6 bases and J by 4 bases, and 12 bases separated the two germline ends. The CDR3 contains 13 residues. Original processing methods: The authors estimated nucleated cell counts from reference gene primer amplification. Sequencing used immunoSEQ multiplex PCR; TCRdb keeps in-frame clones, though not all of them. For V, J and clone size, that table is used; D and trimming come from the DNA. This sample yields 140,000 to 150,000 clones, of which 75% to 90% are seen a single time; roughly 4% belongs to the top ten.

Sequencing input: PBMCs or T cells enriched from blood (not recorded which). V is TRBV27 and J is TRBJ1-2; D gene uncertain. The sequence derives from a woman aged 40 to 49 who had been exposed to COVID-19. As DNA, the CDR3 is TGTGCCAGCAGCCCGGGGAGTTTCTATGGCTACACCTTC. Translated: CASSPGSFYGYTF.